This passage covers 19 T cell receptor beta chains from one sample sequenced in a study of CD8 T cells in ankylosing spondylitis. TCRdb called the 5' RACE reads again in MiXCR, with one record for every CDR3 protein. The data hold around 250,000 distinct CDR3 sequences, with under 20% observed a single time. The sequencing input was blood, either unsorted or a sorted T cell fraction (not recorded which). The receptors originated from a male donor with ankylosing spondylitis or in good health (not recorded which).

This clonotype occurred a few times. The chain combines TRBV20-1 with TRBJ2-3, with 7 bases aligning to TRBD1. The V and J ends lost 0 bases and 1 base, in that order; junction bases with no gene match: 7. CDR1 and CDR2 (germline): DFQATT, SNEGSKA (reference sequence). This CDR3 is built from 16 residues. The DNA of the CDR3 is TGCAGTGCTAGAGATCAAGGGGGCAGTCGCACAGATACGCAGTATTTT. Encoded protein: CSARDQGGSRTDTQYF.

The J gene is TRBJ2-7, the V gene TRBV6-5; no reliable D call. Looked up from germline, CDR1 is MNHEY and CDR2 is SVGAGI. Trimming stripped 9 bases from V and 4 bases from J, with 4 bases between. The CDR3 has 9 residues. The CDR3 sequence is CASLYEQYF. In DNA form, the CDR3 reads TGTGCCAGTTTGTACGAGCAGTACTTC.

The CDR3 reads CASGTGNYGYTF. In nucleotides, the CDR3 is TGTGCCAGTGGGACAGGGAACTATGGCTACACCTTC. This chain uses TRBV27 with TRBJ1-2; 9 nucleotides align to TRBD1. The V gene's germline CDR1 is MNHEY and CDR2 SMNVEV (reference sequence). CDR3 size: 12 residues. With V trimmed by 9 bases and J by 2 bases, 1 base remained unmatched.

In its sample, this clonotype was seen many times. The chain couples TRBV12-3 or TRBV12-4 to TRBJ2-7; D gene uncertain. CDR3 size: 11 residues. V gave up 6 bases and J gave up 1 base, with 4 bases separating them. The CDR3 here is CASSQSYEQYF. CDR3 nucleotides: TGTGCCAGCAGCCAATCCTACGAGCAGTACTTC.

This clonotype was counted a few times. This chain links TRBV4-1 with TRBJ1-1, with 9 bases matching TRBD1. The CDR3 contains 15 residues. V lost 3 bases and J lost 1; bases outside the gene matches: 3. Germline CDR1 MGHRA, CDR2 YSYEKL. The CDR3 DNA reads as TGCGCCAGCAGCCAGGGACAGGGACCGAACACTGAAGCTTTCTTT. Protein product: CASSQGQGPNTEAFF.

The chain joins TRBV29-1 to TRBJ2-1; TRBD2 aligns across 11 bases. This CDR3 region has 18 residues. The ends lost 1 base at V and 0 bases at J; junction bases unmatched: 8. Germline lookup yields CDR1 SQVTM and CDR2 ANQGSEA. CDR3 residues: CSVEGTSGRQSSYNEQFF. DNA for the CDR3: TGCAGCGTTGAAGGCACTAGCGGGAGACAGAGCTCCTACAATGAGCAGTTCTTC.

This clonotype turned up a few times. This may come from a read error, since a much larger clone is one base off. V gene TRBV6-1 combines with J gene TRBJ2-1; no clear D gene. V shed 5 bases and J shed 3 bases, with 8 bases lying between them. Germline lookup yields CDR1 MNHNS and CDR2 SASEGT. This CDR3 is 13 amino acids long. This CDR3 reads CASSPLDYNEQFF. DNA for the CDR3: TGTGCCAGCAGTCCCCTAGACTACAATGAGCAGTTCTTC.

This clonotype was recorded at least ten times. The chain couples TRBV20-1 to TRBJ1-1; TRBD1 aligns across 10 bases. The CDR3 runs 12 residues. Per germline, CDR1 DFQATT and CDR2 SNEGSKA (reference sequence). The CDR3 here is CSLGQGSPEAFF. CDR3 DNA sequence: TGCAGCCTGGGACAGGGGTCCCCTGAAGCTTTCTTT.

This sequence joins TRBV12-3 or TRBV12-4 and TRBJ1-4; TRBD1 might be the D (5 bases). This CDR3 comprises 15 residues. Between the trimmed V and J ends, which lost 5 bases and 8 bases, there was a span of 18 bases. CDR3 region: CASSPRDVSSEKLFF. The CDR3 coding sequence is TGTGCCAGCAGTCCGCGGGACGTCTCAAGCGAAAAACTGTTTTTT.

The chain combines TRBV29-1 with TRBJ1-2; 9 bases agree with TRBD1. CDR1 is SQVTM and CDR2 is ANQGSEA in the germline V gene. The CDR3 is made up of 13 amino acids. V lost 7 bases, J lost 0 bases, and 3 bases stayed unmatched. CDR3 region: CSAGQGANYGYTF. The CDR3 DNA follows: TGCAGCGCGGGACAGGGAGCTAACTATGGCTACACCTTC.

The rearrangement links TRBV28 to TRBJ2-1, with a tentative D call TRBD2 (6 bases). The CDR3 sequence is 17 residues long. Trimming removed 6 bases at V and 0 bases at J, with 18 bases between. Germline CDR1 reads MDHEN; CDR2 reads SYDVKM. The CDR3 here is CASRSRLVFFSYNEQFF. The DNA of the CDR3 is TGTGCCAGCAGGTCTAGACTAGTTTTCTTCTCCTACAATGAGCAGTTCTTC. Full variable domain (rest looked up from reference TRBV28 and TRBJ2-1): DVKVTQSSRYLVKRTGEKVFLECVQDMDHENMFWYRQDPGLGLRLIYFSYDVKMKEKGDIPEGYSVSREKKERFSLILESASTNQTSMYLCASRSRLVFFSYNEQFFGPGTRLTVL.

This clonotype has ten or more counts. CDR3 sequence: CASSNTAAGGVNTQYF. CDR3 nucleotides: TGTGCCAGCAGCAACACTGCAGCGGGAGGGGTGAATACGCAGTATTTT. The chain employs TRBV7-6 and TRBJ2-3; 10 bases are a match to TRBD2. CDR3 size: 16 residues. Trimming cost V 5 bases and J 7 bases; bases outside gene matches: 12. Germline loops: CDR1 SGHVS, CDR2 FNYEAQ.

The CDR3 region has the DNA TGTGCCAGCAGCTTTGGTAGCGGGAGTCAGGATGAGCAGTTCTTC. It codes for CASSFGSGSQDEQFF. The gene calls are TRBV5-6 and TRBJ2-1; TRBD2 matches 9 bases. The germline gives CDR1 SGHDT, CDR2 YYEEEE. V was pared by 2 bases and J by 8 bases, with 8 bases of the junction left unmatched. The CDR3 has 15 amino acids.

In its sample, this clonotype was seen a few times. The chain links TRBV29-1 to TRBJ1-1; no reliable D call. There are 16 residues in the CDR3. Trimming cost V 0 bases and J 0 bases, with 14 bases left between them. The germline CDR1 and CDR2 sequences are SQVTM and ANQGSEA. CDR3 sequence reads: CSVEDGRGDLNTEAFF. DNA of the CDR3: TGCAGCGTTGAAGATGGTCGGGGAGACCTGAACACTGAAGCTTTCTTT.

This clonotype was observed at least ten times. The chain is built from TRBV3-1 and TRBJ2-1, with a tentative D call TRBD1 (6 bases). The CDR3 is 15 residues long. Germline loops: CDR1 LGHDT, CDR2 YNNKEL (reference sequence). The ends were cut back, 6 bases at V and 5 bases at J, with 17 bases in the middle. Here the CDR3 reads CASSLQGYGDNEQFF. The CDR3 nucleotides are TGTGCCAGCAGTCTCCAGGGGTATGGAGACAATGAGCAGTTCTTC.

This clonotype came up a few times. The chain combines TRBV6-1 with TRBJ2-7, with D unresolved. Trimming took off 2 bases at V and 2 bases at J, with 7 bases between the two ends. The CDR3 is 13 residues long. Germline V gene data show CDR1 as MNHNS and CDR2 as SASEGT. The DNA for the CDR3 is TGTGCCAGCAGTGAACCCAGAACCTACGAGCAGTACTTC. This translates into CASSEPRTYEQYF.

This clonotype was observed a few times. V and J are TRBV5-1 and TRBJ1-4, with D perhaps TRBD1 (6 bases). The CDR3 is 13 residues long. CDR1 and CDR2 (germline): SGHRS, YFSETQ. Trimming took off 5 bases at V and 8 bases at J, with 13 bases between the two ends. The chain's CDR3 is CASRMGASEKLFF. CDR3 nucleotide sequence: TGCGCCAGCAGAATGGGGGCTAGCGAAAAACTGTTTTTT.

This clonotype was picked up a small number of times. V is TRBV11-1 and J is TRBJ2-1, with TRBD2 matching 7 bases. The CDR3 is 17 amino acids. Trimming cost V 0 bases and J 0 bases; bases outside gene matches: 5. Germline loops: CDR1 SGHAT, CDR2 FQDESV (reference sequence). CDR3 sequence: CASSLAPTSRSYNEQFF. CDR3 DNA: TGTGCCAGCAGCTTAGCGCCGACTAGCCGCTCCTACAATGAGCAGTTCTTC.

The chain employs TRBV15 and TRBJ2-3; 8 bases are shared with TRBD1. The germline V gene encodes CDR1 LNHNV and CDR2 YYDKDF (reference sequence). CDR3 length: 15 amino acids. V lost 4 bases, J lost 1 base, and 4 bases stayed unmatched. In nucleotides, the CDR3 is TGTGCCACCAGCAAACAGGGGGACGGCACAGATACGCAGTATTTT. As protein: CATSKQGDGTDTQYF.